This T cell receptor beta chain was retrieved from a study of T-cell reconstitution after alpha-beta-depleted transplantation in children. This clonotype has at least ten counts. V was cut by 2 bases and J by 7 bases, with 6 bases left in between. This CDR3 comprises 12 residues. CDR1 SEHNR and CDR2 FQNEAQ come from the germline V gene (reference sequence). TCRbeta library preparation incorporated unique molecular identifiers. TCRdb reanalysed the PCR reads using MiXCR and keeps one entry per CDR3 protein. The sample comprises approximately 390,000 distinct CDR3 sequences, roughly 10% of which are singletons, and about 5% rests with the top ten.

The V and J genes are TRBV7-9 and TRBJ2-1; the D is unclear. This TCR was sampled from a human donor who donated a stem cell graft to a child with acute myeloid leukemia. This sample comprised PBMCs from the stem cell graft donor, obtained from the stem cell graft. The CDR3, as DNA: TGTGCCAGCAGCTTATCCTTGAATGAGCAGTTCTTC. This codes for CASSLSLNEQFF.